These 32 T cell receptor beta chains share one sample of origin, sequenced in a study of blood T cell repertoires in COVID-19. Using immunoSEQ multiplex PCR, the repertoire was profiled, and TCRdb retains in-frame clones only, with some absent. The data show a few hundred thousand clones, roughly 75% seen once. Specimen: peripheral blood. Receptors originate from a woman aged 70 to 79 with acute or convalescent COVID-19.

This clone appeared a few times. The V and J genes are TRBV5-1 and TRBJ2-5; the match to TRBD2 covers 9 bases. Germline lookup yields CDR1 SGHRS and CDR2 YFSETQ. The junction had 3 bases not matched to a gene; V was cut back by 1 base and J by 2 bases. This CDR3 contains 15 residues. The CDR3 protein is CASSLSGGQQETQYF. CDR3 DNA sequence: TGCGCCAGCAGCTTGAGCGGGGGGCAACAAGAGACCCAGTACTTC.

The chain joins TRBV3-1 (or the pseudogene TRBV3-2) to TRBJ2-2, with TRBD2 matching over 8 bases. The CDR3 length is 16 residues. Germline CDR1 LGHDT, CDR2 YNNKEL (reference sequence). J was trimmed by 5 bases and V by 10 bases; bases with no gene match: 15. DNA for the CDR3: TGTGCCACCCGAAAATGGGCGGGGGGCGGAACCGGGGAGCTGTTTTTT. Translated: CATRKWAGGGTGELFF.

The count of this clone is one. The genes are TRBV9 and TRBJ2-3; no clear D gene. Trimming cost V 6 bases and J 0 bases, with 14 bases left between them. Germline CDR1 and CDR2: SGDLS and YYNGEE. This CDR3 comprises 15 residues. CDR3 sequence: CASNLGGSSTDTQYF. CDR3 DNA sequence: TGTGCCAGCAACCTCGGCGGCAGTAGCACAGATACGCAGTATTTT.

This chain connects TRBV18 to TRBJ2-2; 13 bases agree with TRBD2. Germline assignment: CDR1 KGHSH and CDR2 LQKENI. The V segment lost 6 bases and the J segment 1 base; nucleotides outside the gene matches: 5. This CDR3 contains 17 residues. In nucleotides, the CDR3 is TGTGCCAGCTCTCTTGGACTAGCGGGGGAGAACACCGGGGAGCTGTTTTTT. Translation: CASSLGLAGENTGELFF.

The chain joins TRBV7-2 to TRBJ2-7; 8 positions match TRBD2. With 5 bases clipped from V and 3 bases from J, the junction kept 9 bases outside the gene matches. Germline V gene sequence: CDR1 SGHTA, CDR2 FQGNSA. The CDR3 is 15 amino acids. The CDR3 region is CASSPWVRGGYEQYF. In DNA form, the CDR3 reads TGTGCCAGCAGCCCCTGGGTACGGGGGGGCTACGAGCAGTACTTC.

This clone has just one count. This chain uses TRBV3-1 (or the pseudogene TRBV3-2) with TRBJ1-2; 7 bases line up with TRBD1. Germline V gene data show CDR1 as LGHDT and CDR2 as YNNKEL (reference sequence). The CDR3 sequence is 14 residues long. The V and J ends lost 3 bases and 7 bases, in that order; junction bases with no gene match: 8. The CDR3 sequence is CASSQRQGVGGYTF. The CDR3 DNA follows: TGTGCCAGCAGCCAGAGGCAGGGGGTGGGTGGCTACACCTTC.

V and J are TRBV15 and TRBJ2-1; D may be TRBD2 (6 bases). CDR1 and CDR2 from the germline V gene are LNHNV and YYDKDF (reference sequence). This CDR3 has 13 amino acids. Trimming removed 8 bases from V and 1 base from J, with 9 bases in between. The CDR3, as DNA: TGTGCCACCGCAGCGGGTTCCTACAATGAGCAGTTCTTC. The encoded protein is CATAAGSYNEQFF.

J is TRBJ2-1 and V is TRBV2; TRBD2 aligns across 8 bases. V lost 2 bases and J lost 5; bases outside the gene matches: 8. CDR3 length equals 16 residues. Per the germline V gene, CDR1 is SNHLY and CDR2 is FYNNEI. The CDR3 reads CASSERPGGRNNEQFF. The DNA for the CDR3 is TGTGCCAGCAGTGAACGTCCGGGGGGGCGTAACAATGAGCAGTTCTTC. The variable domain in full, completed from reference TRBV2 and TRBJ2-1, reads EPEVTQTPSHQVTQMGQEVILRCVPISNHLYFYWYRQILGQKVEFLVSFYNNEISEKSEIFDDQFSVERPDGSNFTLKIRSTKLEDSAMYFCASSERPGGRNNEQFFGPGTRLTVL.

The chain carries TRBV14 and TRBJ2-2, with TRBD2 identical over 7 bases. The CDR3 loop spans 16 amino acids. Germline V gene data show CDR1 as SGHDN and CDR2 as FVKESK. Trimming at V came to 3 bases and at J to 1 base, leaving 5 bases not matched to a gene. CDR3 sequence reads: CASSHFLAGNTGELFF. The CDR3 nucleotides read TGTGCCAGCAGCCACTTTTTAGCGGGGAACACCGGGGAGCTGTTTTTT.

This clone was seen only a few times. The chain uses TRBV24-1 and TRBJ2-3, with 9 bases fitting TRBD1. Germline CDR1 and CDR2: KGHDR and SFDVKD. Trimming removed 12 bases from V and 3 bases from J; junction bases left unmatched: 12. There are 15 residues in the CDR3. CDR3 amino acids: CASAPTGQGTDTQYF. CDR3 DNA sequence: TGTGCCTCCGCCCCTACGGGACAGGGTACAGATACGCAGTATTTT.

The chain is built from TRBV5-1 and TRBJ1-1, with 8 positions matching TRBD1. CDR3 size: 16 residues. CDR1 is SGHRS, CDR2 YFSETQ, per germline. The ends lost 3 bases at V and 1 base at J; junction bases unmatched: 8. CDR3 loop: CASSSYRGLENTEAFF. The CDR3 nucleotides are TGCGCCAGCAGCTCCTACAGGGGGTTAGAGAACACTGAAGCTTTCTTT.

This clone was picked up one time. This chain connects TRBV11-2 to TRBJ2-7; 11 bases agree with TRBD2. The CDR3 contains 16 residues. Trimming cost V 2 bases and J 0 bases; bases outside gene matches: 3. CDR1 and CDR2 from the germline V gene are SGHAT and FQNNGV. As DNA, the CDR3 is TGTGCCAGCAGCTTAAGACTAGCGGGGAGCTCCTACGAGCAGTACTTC. Protein product: CASSLRLAGSSYEQYF.

CDR3 residues: CASTLLGGDGYTF. The CDR3 DNA follows: TGTGCCAGCACCCTACTGGGGGGAGATGGCTACACCTTC. The chain joins TRBV5-6 to TRBJ1-2, with TRBD1 as a possible D gene (5 bases). V dropped 6 bases and J dropped 6 bases, with 15 bases sitting between them. Per germline, CDR1 SGHDT and CDR2 YYEEEE. CDR3 size: 13 residues.

The rearrangement uses TRBV3-1 (or the pseudogene TRBV3-2) and TRBJ2-7, with D possibly TRBD2 on 6 matching bases. V was shortened by 1 base and J by 0 bases, with 13 bases between the two germline ends. The CDR3 has 16 amino acids. CDR1 and CDR2 (germline): LGHDT, YNNKEL (reference sequence). DNA of the CDR3: TGTGCCAGCAGCCAAGTTGGGCGGGGCCGCTCCTACGAGCAGTACTTC. Translating it yields CASSQVGRGRSYEQYF.

This sequence joins TRBV5-1 and TRBJ1-1, with D possibly being TRBD1 (6 bases). V dropped 4 bases and J dropped 1 base, with 11 bases sitting between them. CDR1 and CDR2 from the germline V gene are SGHRS and YFSETQ. The CDR3 contains 14 residues. This chain's CDR3 is CASSLETGNTEAFF. In DNA, the CDR3 is TGCGCCAGCAGCCTTGAGACAGGGAACACTGAAGCTTTCTTT.

This sequence joins TRBV3-1 (or the pseudogene TRBV3-2) and TRBJ2-7; 8 nucleotides agree with TRBD1. The CDR3 covers 16 residues. Germline V lookup: CDR1 LGHDT, CDR2 YNNKEL (reference sequence). The junction had 10 bases not matched to a gene; V was cut back by 4 bases and J by 2 bases. CDR3 bases: TGTGCCAGCAGCCCTGATGGACAGGGTGTAACCTACGAGCAGTACTTC. It yields the protein CASSPDGQGVTYEQYF.

There are a few counts of this clone. The V call is TRBV29-1, the J call TRBJ2-1; possible D gene TRBD2, 5 bases. There are 14 residues in the CDR3. Trimming pared 6 bases from V and 5 bases from J, leaving 17 bases between. Germline CDR1 and CDR2: SQVTM and ANQGSEA. The CDR3 region is CSVLRGGVNNEQFF. The DNA of the CDR3 is TGCAGCGTCCTTCGGGGTGGAGTTAACAATGAGCAGTTCTTC.

For this clone: The same CDR3 can be traced to other DNA sequences in this sample. The chain carries TRBV6-6 and TRBJ2-3; no firm D call. Between the trimmed V and J ends, which lost 0 bases and 6 bases, there was a span of 4 bases. The germline CDR1 and CDR2 sequences are MNHNY and SVGAGI (reference sequence). The CDR3 extends over 12 amino acids. The CDR3 sequence: CASSYSRDTQYF. CDR3 in DNA: TGTGCCAGCAGTTACTCGAGGGATACGCAGTATTTT.

The chain is built from TRBV2 and TRBJ2-7, with 8 bases fitting TRBD2. The length of the CDR3 is 14 residues. CDR1 SNHLY and CDR2 FYNNEI come from the germline V gene. V shed 8 bases, J shed 3 bases, and the junction held 9 bases outside the gene matches. The CDR3 sequence: CASARLARDYEQYF. The DNA of the CDR3 is TGTGCCAGCGCGCGACTAGCGCGAGACTACGAGCAGTACTTC.

Only one count was recorded for this clone. The CDR3 reads CASSGLAGSGGVYNEQFF. The CDR3 DNA is TGTGCCAGCAGTGGACTAGCGGGTAGCGGGGGAGTCTACAATGAGCAGTTCTTC. The chain employs TRBV6-1 and TRBJ2-1; 10 bases line up with TRBD2. The junction had 12 bases not matched to a gene; V was cut back by 4 bases and J by 3 bases. This CDR3 is 18 amino acids long. Germline values: CDR1 MNHNS, CDR2 SASEGT.

V usage is TRBV6-2 or TRBV6-3 and J usage is TRBJ2-2; the D gene is possibly TRBD1 (5 bases). This CDR3 is 14 amino acids long. The germline V gene encodes CDR1 MNHEY and CDR2 SVGEGT. The ends were cut back, 0 bases at V and 6 bases at J, with 8 bases in the middle. The CDR3 nucleotides are TGTGCCAGCAGTTACTCAGCAGGGTCCGGGGAGCTGTTTTTT. As protein: CASSYSAGSGELFF.

The J gene is TRBJ2-3, the V gene TRBV5-1; 9 bases line up with TRBD2. CDR1 is SGHRS and CDR2 is YFSETQ in the germline V gene. This CDR3 is built from 15 residues. V was clipped by 8 bases and J by 4 bases; unmatched bases: 11. CDR3 nucleotides: TGCGCCAGTACCCTGGCGGGGGGGCGCTCAGATACGCAGTATTTT. Translating it yields CASTLAGGRSDTQYF.

The chain joins TRBV3-1 (or the pseudogene TRBV3-2) to TRBJ1-2; TRBD1 agrees at 12 bases. The V and J ends lost 3 bases and 6 bases, in that order; junction bases with no gene match: 5. Germline CDR1 and CDR2: LGHDT and YNNKEL (reference sequence). CDR3 length equals 15 residues. CDR3 DNA: TGTGCCAGCAGCCACCCGGGACAGGGGGCCCATGGCTACACCTTC. Amino acid sequence: CASSHPGQGAHGYTF.

As for this clone: Possible read error: a much larger clone is one base away. The chain employs TRBV3-1 (or the pseudogene TRBV3-2) and TRBJ2-5; TRBD1 matches at 10 bases. Germline CDR1 LGHDT, CDR2 YNNKEL (reference sequence). With V trimmed by 4 bases and J by 1 base, 0 bases remained unmatched. This CDR3 has 14 residues. In DNA form, the CDR3 reads TGTGCCAGCAGCCGGGACAGGGGCCAAGAGACCCAGTACTTC. It is translated as CASSRDRGQETQYF.

The V call is TRBV9, the J call TRBJ2-6; TRBD1 might be the D (6 bases). This CDR3 is built from 14 residues. Trimming left V 6 bases short and J 6 bases short, with 13 bases between. Germline CDR1 SGDLS, CDR2 YYNGEE. CDR3 DNA sequence: TGTGCCAGCACTTCTTTGGGGGCGGCCAACGTCCTGACTTTC. Protein sequence: CASTSLGAANVLTF.

J is TRBJ1-6 and V is TRBV9; 8 bases align to TRBD1. This CDR3 spans 18 amino acids. Germline CDR1 SGDLS, CDR2 YYNGEE. Trimming took 0 bases from V and 5 from J; bases not matched to a gene: 10. The CDR3: CASSVAGGRFGDNSPLHF. CDR3 nucleotide sequence: TGTGCCAGCAGCGTAGCAGGGGGCAGATTTGGGGATAATTCACCCCTCCACTTT.

A note on this clone: In the same sample, other DNA sequences code for this CDR3. This rearrangement joins TRBV2 to TRBJ1-2; D gene unclear. Looked up from germline, CDR1 is SNHLY and CDR2 is FYNNEI. Trimming cost V 5 bases and J 8 bases, with 9 bases left between them. CDR3 length: 11 residues. The CDR3 region has the DNA TGTGCCAGCAGTACACGAGGGGGCTACACCTTC. Protein: CASSTRGGYTF.

This chain links TRBV27 with TRBJ1-6, with no clear D. Deletions cut 2 bases from V and 9 bases from J, with 11 bases between. Germline V CDR1 and CDR2: MNHEY, SMNVEV (reference sequence). CDR3 size: 14 residues. CDR3 bases: TGTGCCAGCAGTTTAATGGTCCGAGGTTCACCCCTCCACTTT. It encodes CASSLMVRGSPLHF.

This clone showed up just once. The genes are TRBV19 and TRBJ2-5; D remains unclear. Germline V gene sequence: CDR1 LNHDA, CDR2 SQIVND (reference sequence). There are 15 residues in the CDR3. V was pared by 5 bases and J by 0 bases, with 13 bases between. The CDR3 DNA is TGTGCCAGTAGTCCCACCCGACAAAACCAAGAGACCCAGTACTTC. This sequence encodes CASSPTRQNQETQYF.

This sequence joins TRBV7-9 and TRBJ2-3, with D maybe TRBD1 (7 bases). CDR1 and CDR2 (germline): SEHNR, FQNEAQ (reference sequence). V gave up 3 bases and J gave up 4 bases, with 11 bases separating them. The CDR3 has 14 residues. Written as DNA, the CDR3 is TGTGCCAGCAGCTTCAGGGGGGCCCCAGATACGCAGTATTTT. It codes for CASSFRGAPDTQYF.

This clone occurred many times. V usage is TRBV5-1 and J usage is TRBJ2-2, with D possibly being TRBD1 (6 bases). V was shortened by 0 bases and J by 3 bases, with 15 bases between the two germline ends. This CDR3 has 17 amino acids. From germline, CDR1 is SGHRS and CDR2 YFSETQ. DNA for the CDR3: TGCGCCAGCAGCTTGGAGGGCAGGGGAAGTGACACCGGGGAGCTGTTTTTT. This encodes CASSLEGRGSDTGELFF.

CDR3 nucleotides: TGTGCCAGCAGCCTCCGGGACAGGGCCTCGTATGGCTACACCTTC. Encoded protein: CASSLRDRASYGYTF. This chain joins TRBV5-6 and TRBJ1-2; 9 nucleotides match TRBD1. V trimming: 4 bases; J trimming: 5 bases; junction bases outside the gene matches: 9. CDR3 length equals 15 residues. The V gene's germline CDR1 is SGHDT and CDR2 YYEEEE.